This T cell receptor beta chain appears in the sequencing data of a study of T cells in Graves' hyperthyroidism and ophthalmopathy. Germline V gene sequence: CDR1 GTSNPN, CDR2 SVGIG (reference sequence). The CDR3 covers 13 residues. Trimming left V 2 bases short and J 8 bases short, with 15 bases between. About this clonotype: The antigen is not known.

Study-level results: In validation, the model predicted ophthalmopathy. These predictions came a median approximately 6.5 months before onset.

Patients aged 18 to 65 had newly diagnosed hyperthyroidism of under 2 months' duration. Patients with uncontrolled infections, other autoimmune diseases, pregnancy or lactation were excluded. This blood was taken when hyperthyroidism was first diagnosed, before any ophthalmopathy symptoms existed. TCR beta CDR3 sequences were amplified from RNA transcripts. Carried out on the TCR CDR3, a first-round RT-PCR used the HTBI primer set. TCRdb fed the multiplex PCR reads into MiXCR, producing one record per CDR3 protein. The profile covers about 160,000 distinct CDR3 sequences, with about 9.4% appearing a single time and approximately 20% taken by the ten largest.

The sample comprised blood. The sequence was obtained from a woman aged 18-30 years with Graves' hyperthyroidism that later progressed to Graves' ophthalmopathy. The V call is TRBV30, the J call TRBJ1-2; D is undetermined. As DNA, the CDR3 is TGTGCCTGGAGTCTTCAGTTAGCTAAGGGCTACACCTTC. As protein: CAWSLQLAKGYTF.